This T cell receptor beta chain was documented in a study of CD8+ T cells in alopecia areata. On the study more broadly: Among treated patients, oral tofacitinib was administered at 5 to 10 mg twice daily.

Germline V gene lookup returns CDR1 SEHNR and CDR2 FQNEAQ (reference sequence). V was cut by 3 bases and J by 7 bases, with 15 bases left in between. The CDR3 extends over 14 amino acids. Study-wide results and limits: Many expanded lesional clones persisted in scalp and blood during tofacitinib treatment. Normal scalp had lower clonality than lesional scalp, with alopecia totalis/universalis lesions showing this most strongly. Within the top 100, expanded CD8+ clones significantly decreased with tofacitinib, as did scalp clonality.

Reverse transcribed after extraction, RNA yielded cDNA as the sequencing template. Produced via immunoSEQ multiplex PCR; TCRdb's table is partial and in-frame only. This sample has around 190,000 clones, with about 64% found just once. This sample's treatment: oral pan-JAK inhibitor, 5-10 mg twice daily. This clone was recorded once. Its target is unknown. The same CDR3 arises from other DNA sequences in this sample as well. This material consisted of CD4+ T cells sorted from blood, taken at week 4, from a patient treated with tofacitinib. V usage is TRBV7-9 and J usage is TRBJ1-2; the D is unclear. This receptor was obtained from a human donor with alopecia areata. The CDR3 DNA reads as TGTGCCAGCAGCTTGACCCCGGCCGTGTCTGGCTACACCTTC. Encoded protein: CASSLTPAVSGYTF.